Listed here is a single T cell receptor beta chain. These data belong to a study of blood T cells in healthy people across ages. Next came a second PCR, run for about 7 to 12 cycles, which used a sample-barcoded 5' primer along with a J-beta primer mix. TCRdb re-analysed the 5' RACE reads in MiXCR, keeping a single row per CDR3 protein. Found here are more than 650,000 distinct CDR3 sequences, more than 25% of them singletons; the top ten hold around 3%. The germline CDR1 and CDR2 sequences are MDHEN and SYDVKM. The CDR3 runs 17 residues. Trimming pared 3 bases from V and 0 bases from J, leaving 17 bases between. These data also featured in a second study, about T cells of mothers and their children.

Material: blood. The gene calls are TRBV28 and TRBJ1-2; the D gene is possibly TRBD1 (6 bases). The sequence derives from a boy aged 5-17 years in good health. CDR3 nucleotide sequence: TGTGCCAGCAGTTTTGAAGGAGGGGGATCTCCTAACTATGGCTACACCTTC. It translates to CASSFEGGGSPNYGYTF.